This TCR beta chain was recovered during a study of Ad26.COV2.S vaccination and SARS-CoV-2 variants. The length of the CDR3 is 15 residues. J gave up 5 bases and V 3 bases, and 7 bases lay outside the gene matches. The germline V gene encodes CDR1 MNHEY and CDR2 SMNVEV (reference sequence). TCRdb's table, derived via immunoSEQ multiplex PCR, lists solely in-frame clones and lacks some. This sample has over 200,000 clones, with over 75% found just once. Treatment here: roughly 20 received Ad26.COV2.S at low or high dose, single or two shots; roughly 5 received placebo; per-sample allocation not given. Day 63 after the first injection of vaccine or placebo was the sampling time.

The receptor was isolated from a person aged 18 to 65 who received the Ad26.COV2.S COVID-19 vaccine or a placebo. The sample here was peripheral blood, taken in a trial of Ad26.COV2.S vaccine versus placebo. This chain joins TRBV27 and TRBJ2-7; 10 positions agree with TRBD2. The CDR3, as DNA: TGTGCCAGCAGTTTGTCGCTAGCGGGAGCCCACGAGCAGTACTTC. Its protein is CASSLSLAGAHEQYF.